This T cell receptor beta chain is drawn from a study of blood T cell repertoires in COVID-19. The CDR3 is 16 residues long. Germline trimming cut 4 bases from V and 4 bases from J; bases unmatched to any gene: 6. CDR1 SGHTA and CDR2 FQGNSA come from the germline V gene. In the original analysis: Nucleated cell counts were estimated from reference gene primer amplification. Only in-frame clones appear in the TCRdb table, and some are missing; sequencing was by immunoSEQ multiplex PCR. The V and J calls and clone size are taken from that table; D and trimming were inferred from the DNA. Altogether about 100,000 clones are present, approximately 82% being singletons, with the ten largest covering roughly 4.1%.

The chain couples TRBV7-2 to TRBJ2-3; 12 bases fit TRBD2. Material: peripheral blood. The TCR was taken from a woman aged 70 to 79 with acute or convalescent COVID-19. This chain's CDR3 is CASSSSSGGASDTQYF. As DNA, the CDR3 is TGTGCCAGCAGCTCCTCTAGCGGGGGGGCCTCAGATACGCAGTATTTT.